This TCR beta chain was documented in a study of Graves' ophthalmopathy and Graves' hyperthyroidism. Amplification targeted the TCR beta CDR3 regions, with RNA transcripts as the source material. HTBI-primed first-round RT-PCR preceded second-round multiplex PCR. In TCRdb, the multiplex PCR reads were re-called with MiXCR into one record per CDR3 protein. Of 620,000 or so distinct CDR3 sequences listed, approximately 21% are singletons. Exclusion applied to patients with other autoimmune diseases, uncontrolled infections, pregnancy or lactation. PBMCs were obtained from about 10 ml of fresh peripheral blood. The CDR3 runs to 16 residues. V lost 5 bases and J lost 6; bases outside the gene matches: 13.

This rearrangement joins TRBV12-3 or TRBV12-4 to TRBJ2-5; TRBD1 matches at 9 bases. The sequenced sample consisted of peripheral blood. The clonotype originates from a woman aged 18 to 35 with stable Graves' hyperthyroidism. Some clones in this sample may be carry-over from other donors' samples. The CDR3 coding sequence is TGTGCCAGCAGTCCTAGGGGACAGGGATTCTTAAAGACCCAGTACTTC. Protein: CASSPRGQGFLKTQYF.